This is a list of T cell receptor beta chains from one sample in a study of blood T cell repertoires in COVID-19. Libraries were prepared by immunoSEQ multiplex PCR; TCRdb keeps only in-frame clonotypes and omits some of them. The data show about 480,000 clones, about 91% seen once. Material: peripheral blood. The origin of the receptors is a man between 18 and 35 years old with COVID-19, enrolled during active disease. CDR3s include the opening cysteine and the closing phenylalanine or tryptophan. D genes are given only for firm matches. Rows give clone size only sometimes, using once, few, many, or a class for an expanded clone.

j_gene | d_gene | v_gene | abundance | CDR3nt | CDR3aa
TRBJ2-7 | - | TRBV2 | few | TGTGCCAGCAGTGACCCCGGGGTTCGCTACGAGCAGTACTTC | CASSDPGVRYEQYF
TRBJ2-7 | TRBD2 | TRBV4-1 | once | TGCGCCAGCAGCCAACTCGGACTAGCGACCTCCTACGAGCAGTACTTC | CASSQLGLATSYEQYF
TRBJ2-1 | TRBD2 | TRBV7-2 | - | TGTGCCAGCAGCTTAACTAGCGGAAAATACAATGAGCAGTTCTTC | CASSLTSGKYNEQFF
TRBJ2-5 | TRBD2 | TRBV3-1/TRBV3-2 | - | TGTGCCAGCAGCCGTCGGACTAGCGGACAAGAGACCCAGTACTTC | CASSRRTSGQETQYF
TRBJ1-3 | - | TRBV19 | - | TGTGCCAGTAGTGATCAGGGAAACACCATATATTTT | CASSDQGNTIYF
TRBJ1-1 | TRBD1 | TRBV11-3 | - | TGTGCCAGCAGCGGCACAGGGGCGTGGGCTGAAGCTTTCTTT | CASSGTGAWAEAFF
TRBJ1-5 | - | TRBV19 | - | TGTGCCAGTTCCTTCGGACTAGATCAGCCCCAGCATTTT | CASSFGLDQPQHF
TRBJ1-5 | - | TRBV5-5 | - | TGTGCCAGCAGCCTCGACATCTTTAATCAGCCCCAGCATTTT | CASSLDIFNQPQHF
TRBJ1-2 | TRBD1 | TRBV10-2 | - | TGCGCCAGCAGTGAGTCCGGACAGGGAGGCGGCTACACCTTC | CASSESGQGGGYTF
TRBJ1-3 | TRBD1 | TRBV30 | - | TGTGCCTGGAGTGGGCAGGGGGGAGGAAACACCATATATTTT | CAWSGQGGGNTIYF
TRBJ1-2 | TRBD1 | TRBV5-8 | - | TGTGCCAGCAGCTTGATTGGACAGGGCTATGGCTACACCTTC | CASSLIGQGYGYTF
TRBJ1-6 | - | TRBV18 | - | TGTGCCAGCTCACCGGCGGGGGATAATTCACCCCTCCACTTT | CASSPAGDNSPLHF
TRBJ2-1 | - | TRBV5-1 | - | TGCGCCAGCAGCTTGGCCGAGGATGAGCAGTTCTTC | CASSLAEDEQFF
TRBJ2-7 | - | TRBV27 | - | TGTGCCAGCAGTTTCTCCAGCTCCTACGAGCAGTACTTC | CASSFSSSYEQYF
TRBJ2-5 | TRBD2 | TRBV6-5 | - | TGTGCCAGCAGTACGACTAGCGGCAGACAAGAGACCCAGTACTTC | CASSTTSGRQETQYF